Below, one TCR beta chain is given with its context. The antigen remains undetermined. Assay used: immunoSEQ multiplex PCR; TCRdb lists only in-frame clones, some missing. The sample lists 150,000 or so clones, about 90% occurring once. Second-dose intervals of approximately 4 or approximately 12 weeks were pooled. Trimming took 4 bases from V and 4 from J; bases not matched to a gene: 5. CDR1 is SGDLS, CDR2 YYNGEE, per germline. This CDR3 comprises 13 residues. The data stem from a study of T cell responses to AZD1222 COVID-19 vaccine. Regarding the study as a whole: Breadth and depth of Spike-specific TCRs rose after two AZD1222 doses. Females outnumbered males among donors, who were mostly white British; clonal diversity was possibly underestimated.

The clonotype originates from an adult who received the AZD1222 COVID-19 vaccine. V is TRBV9 and J is TRBJ2-7; 7 positions match TRBD1. Material: peripheral blood, obtained 28 days after the second AZD1222 dose. The chain's CDR3 is CASSPTQGYEQYF. In DNA form, the CDR3 reads TGTGCCAGCAGCCCCACACAGGGGTACGAGCAGTACTTC.